This T cell receptor beta chain was retrieved from a study of blood T cell repertoires in COVID-19. CDR1 and CDR2 (germline): WNHNN, SYGVQD (reference sequence). V dropped 5 bases and J dropped 6 bases, with 17 bases sitting between them. The CDR3 totals 14 residues. Profiling relied on immunoSEQ multiplex PCR, and the TCRdb table lists in-frame clones only, not all of them. The sample carries 30,000 to 40,000 clones, around 84% recorded once. V is TRBV10-1 and J is TRBJ2-7, with D perhaps TRBD2 (7 bases). Specimen: peripheral blood. The TCR comes from a man in his 60s with COVID-19, enrolled during active disease. The DNA for the CDR3 is TGCGCCAGCAGTCCCAGGGGAGGGAGTGGCGAGCAGTACTTC. Protein: CASSPRGGSGEQYF.